A selection of T cell receptor beta chains follows, all from one sample in a study of beta chain features in type 1 diabetes. Sequencing used immunoSEQ multiplex PCR; TCRdb keeps in-frame clones, though not all of them. The sample gives more than 300,000 clones, over 10% of which show up once; around 0.02% is in the top ten. The sequenced sample consisted of naive CD4+ T cells from blood. The receptors were gathered from a man aged 18 to 30 in good health. Each CDR3 is given with its conserved first and last residue. A D gene is named only where the DNA matches it firmly. Size is stated for part of the rows, as once, few or many counts, or as a class when the clone is expanded.

>few|TRBJ2-2|-|TRBV7-8
TGTGCCAGCAGCTTAGCAGGGGTAACCGGGGAGCTGTTTTTT
CASSLAGVTGELFF
>-|TRBJ2-5|TRBD1|TRBV6-5
TGTGCCAGCAGTTACTCGAGGGGGCTCGGGACCCAGTACTTC
CASSYSRGLGTQYF
>once|TRBJ2-7|-|TRBV30
TGTGCCTGGAGTGTACGGCTGGGGGCAGGAGGCGAGCAGTACTTC
CAWSVRLGAGGEQYF
>few|TRBJ2-6|TRBD2|TRBV7-2
TGTGCCAGCAGTCTCGGGGGGTTCCTGACTTTC
CASSLGGFLTF
>few|TRBJ2-1|TRBD2|TRBV9
TGTGCCAGCGCCAGGACTAGCGGGACCGGGAGTGAGCAGTTCTTC
CASARTSGTGSEQFF
>-|TRBJ2-1|-|TRBV6-1
TGTGCCAGCAGTGGTGGGAGGCAGTTCTTC
CASSGGRQFF
>many|TRBJ2-7|-|TRBV10-3
TGTGCCATCAGTGACACAGGGAAGGGCTCCTACGAGCAGTACTTC
CAISDTGKGSYEQYF
>-|TRBJ1-4|TRBD1|TRBV7-9
TGTGCCAGCAGACAGACAGGGGGTAGGGAAAAACTGTTTTTT
CASRQTGGREKLFF
>few|TRBJ2-1|TRBD1|TRBV29-1
TGCAGCGCACCGGACAGGCGGACCTACAATGAGCAGTTCTTC
CSAPDRRTYNEQFF
>few|TRBJ2-7|TRBD1|TRBV7-3
TGTGCCAGCAGCCTCGACAGGGCCAGGGAGCAGTACTTC
CASSLDRAREQYF
>few|TRBJ2-5|TRBD2|TRBV27
TGTGCCAGCAGTTTGCGCGGGGGGCGGGAGACCCAGTACTTC
CASSLRGGRETQYF
>few|TRBJ2-7|TRBD2|TRBV9
TGTGCCAGCAGCCCCGGGGGGACTAGTTCCTACGAGCAGTACTTC
CASSPGGTSSYEQYF
>-|TRBJ2-3|TRBD1|TRBV6-5
TGTGCCAGCAGTCCGGGACAGGGGAGCGCAGATACGCAGTATTTT
CASSPGQGSADTQYF
>-|TRBJ1-2|-|TRBV28
TGTGCCAGCAGAGAGGTTGGATATGGCTACACCTTC
CASREVGYGYTF
>few|TRBJ2-1|-|TRBV5-1
TGCGCCAGCAGCGCACGGGTTGTGGATGAGCAGTTCTTC
CASSARVVDEQFF
>few|TRBJ1-5|-|TRBV5-1
TGCGCCAGCAGCTTGGAAGGGGTGGGTCAGCCCCAGCATTTT
CASSLEGVGQPQHF
>once|TRBJ1-1|TRBD1|TRBV6-6
TGTGCCAGCGAATACAGGGGGAACACTGAAGTTTTCTTT
CASEYRGNTEVFF
>-|TRBJ2-5|TRBD2|TRBV5-4
TGTGCCAGCAGCATAAGCGGGAAAGAGACCCAGTACTTC
CASSISGKETQYF
>few|TRBJ2-1|-|TRBV9
TGTGCCAGCAGCCCGGATGGCCCTAGCTCCTACAATGAGCAGTTCTTC
CASSPDGPSSYNEQFF
>-|TRBJ2-1|-|TRBV7-9
TGTGCCAGCAGCTTAGGTCAGGGGTGGTACAATGAGCAGTTCTTC
CASSLGQGWYNEQFF
>once|TRBJ2-2|-|TRBV6-6
TGTGCCAGCGGTTTGGCAGGAAGCACCGGGGAGCTGTTTTTT
CASGLAGSTGELFF
>few|TRBJ2-7|-|TRBV20-1
TGCAGTGCTGAGGGGGAATACGAGCAGTACTTC
CSAEGEYEQYF
>few|TRBJ2-1|TRBD2|TRBV28
TGTGCCACCAGGGAGGGAGGGAACAATGAGCAGTTCTTC
CATREGGNNEQFF
>-|TRBJ2-7|-|TRBV9
TGTGCCAGCAGCGTAGGGAGGCGTAGCTCCTACGAGCAGTACTTC
CASSVGRRSSYEQYF
>few|TRBJ2-7|TRBD1|TRBV18
TGTGCCAGCTCACCACCGAATGGACAGGGGGACGAGCAGTACTTC
CASSPPNGQGDEQYF
>-|TRBJ1-2|-|TRBV5-1
TGCGCCAGCAGCAGCTTGGCAGGCTATGGCTACACCTTC
CASSSLAGYGYTF
>-|TRBJ1-1|-|TRBV18
TGTGCCAGCTCACCATCCGGCGGTTACATGAACACTGAAGCTTTCTTT
CASSPSGGYMNTEAFF
>-|TRBJ2-3|-|TRBV5-1
TGCGCCAGCAGCCCGGTGGGGCAGCACACAGATACGCAGTATTTT
CASSPVGQHTDTQYF
>-|TRBJ2-2|-|TRBV2
TGTGCCAGCAGAAGGACAGATAACACCGGGGAGCTGTTTTTT
CASRRTDNTGELFF
>-|TRBJ1-5|-|TRBV28
TGTGCCAGCAGTTTCAGAAATCAGCCCCAGCATTTT
CASSFRNQPQHF
>-|TRBJ1-1|-|TRBV7-8
TGTGCCAGCAGCCTTCTAAGGAACACTGAAGCTTTCTTT
CASSLLRNTEAFF
>few|TRBJ1-2|TRBD1|TRBV9
TGTGCCAGCAGCCCTGGCGAGGGGGCGCAGGGCTACACCTTC
CASSPGEGAQGYTF
>-|TRBJ1-5|-|TRBV5-1
TGCGCCAGCAGCCCTACAGGGAGCAATCAGCCCCAGCATTTT
CASSPTGSNQPQHF
>-|TRBJ2-7|-|TRBV7-2
TGTGCCAGCAGCCCTCCCGACAGGCGCTACGAGCAGTACTTC
CASSPPDRRYEQYF
>-|TRBJ2-3|-|TRBV7-3
TGTGCCAGCAGCTTAAACCCCGCTCGCGGCACAGATACGCAGTATTTT
CASSLNPARGTDTQYF
>-|TRBJ1-6|-|TRBV5-1
TGCGCCAGCAGCTTGGACCCGACAGGCGGATATTCACCCCTCCACTTT
CASSLDPTGGYSPLHF
>-|TRBJ2-3|-|TRBV29-1
TGCAGCGTTGAACCTAGCACAGATACGCAGTATTTT
CSVEPSTDTQYF
>-|TRBJ2-5|-|TRBV7-2
TGTGCCAGCAGCCCAGACGGGCTAGAGGGAGAGACCCAGTACTTC
CASSPDGLEGETQYF
>few|TRBJ1-1|-|TRBV5-4
TGTGCCAGCAGCTTGGTGGGACAGAACACTGAAGCTTTCTTT
CASSLVGQNTEAFF